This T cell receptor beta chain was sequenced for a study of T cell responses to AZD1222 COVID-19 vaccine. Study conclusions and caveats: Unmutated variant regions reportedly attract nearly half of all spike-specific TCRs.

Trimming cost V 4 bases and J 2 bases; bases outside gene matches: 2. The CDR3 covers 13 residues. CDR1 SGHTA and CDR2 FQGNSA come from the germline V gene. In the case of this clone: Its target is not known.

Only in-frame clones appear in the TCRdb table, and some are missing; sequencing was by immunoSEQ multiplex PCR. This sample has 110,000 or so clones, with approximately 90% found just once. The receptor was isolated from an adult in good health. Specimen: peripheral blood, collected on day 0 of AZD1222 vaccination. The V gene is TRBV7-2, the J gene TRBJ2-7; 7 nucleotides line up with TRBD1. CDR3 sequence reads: CASSSGQTYEQYF. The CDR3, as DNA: TGTGCCAGCAGCTCGGGACAGACCTACGAGCAGTACTTC.